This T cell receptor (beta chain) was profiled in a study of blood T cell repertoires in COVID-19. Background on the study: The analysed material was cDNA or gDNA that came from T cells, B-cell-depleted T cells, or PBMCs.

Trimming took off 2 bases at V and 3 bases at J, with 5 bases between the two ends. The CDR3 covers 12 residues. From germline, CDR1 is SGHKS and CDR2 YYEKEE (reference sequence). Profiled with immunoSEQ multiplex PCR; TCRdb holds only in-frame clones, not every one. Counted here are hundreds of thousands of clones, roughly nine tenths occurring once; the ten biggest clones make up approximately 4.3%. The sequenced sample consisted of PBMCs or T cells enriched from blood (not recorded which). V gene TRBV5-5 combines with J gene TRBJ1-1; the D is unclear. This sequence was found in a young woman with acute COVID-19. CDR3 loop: CASSLTDTEAFF. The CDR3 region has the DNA TGTGCCAGCAGCTTAACGGACACTGAAGCTTTCTTT.